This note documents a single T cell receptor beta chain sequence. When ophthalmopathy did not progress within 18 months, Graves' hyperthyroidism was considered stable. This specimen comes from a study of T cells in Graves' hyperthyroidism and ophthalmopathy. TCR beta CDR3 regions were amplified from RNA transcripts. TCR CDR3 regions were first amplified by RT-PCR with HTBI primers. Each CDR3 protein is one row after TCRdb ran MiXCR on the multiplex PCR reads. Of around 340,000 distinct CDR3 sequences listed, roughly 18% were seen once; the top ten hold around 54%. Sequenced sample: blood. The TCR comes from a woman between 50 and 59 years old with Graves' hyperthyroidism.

CDR3 coding DNA: TGCAGTGCTAGAGCCGGCTCGGGACTAGCGGGACTCACAGATACGCAGTATTTT. It yields the protein CSARAGSGLAGLTDTQYF. The V call is TRBV20-1, the J call TRBJ2-3; 13 bases agree with TRBD2. The CDR3 loop spans 18 amino acids. Germline loops: CDR1 DFQATT, CDR2 SNEGSKA (reference sequence). The J segment lost 2 bases and the V segment lost 1 base, leaving 9 bases of the junction unmatched.